A single sample is the source of the 30 T cell receptor beta chains below, sequenced in a study of T cell clones after liver transplantation. Assay used: immunoSEQ multiplex PCR; TCRdb lists only in-frame clones, some missing. The data contain roughly 15,000 clones, roughly 85% of them singletons. The sample was CD8+ T cells from blood, taken approximately 45 months after liver transplant. These receptors were collected from a human patient who received a liver transplant. Some of the T cells may derive from the graft donor.

This clone turned up a few times. The rearrangement uses TRBV7-9 and TRBJ1-2; D gene ambiguous. V lost 3 bases and J lost 5, with 13 bases in between. Germline CDR1 is SEHNR and CDR2 is FQNEAQ (reference sequence). The CDR3 sequence is 14 residues long. The CDR3, as DNA: TGTGCCAGCAGCTTTGGCCCGGTGGGATATGGCTACACCTTC. This sequence encodes CASSFGPVGYGYTF.

The gene calls are TRBV5-4 and TRBJ1-2; a possible D gene is TRBD1 (5 bases). The germline CDR1 and CDR2 sequences are SGHNT and YYREEE (reference sequence). This CDR3 contains 14 residues. The V end lost 1 base, the J end lost 4 bases, and 11 bases lay between the germline ends. Written as DNA, the CDR3 is TGTGCCAGCAGCTTGACAGGCAGCTTCTATGGCTACACCTTC. Translating gives CASSLTGSFYGYTF.

This sequence joins TRBV4-1 and TRBJ2-7; D ambiguous. Deletions cut 4 bases from V and 7 bases from J, with 17 bases between. Germline loops: CDR1 MGHRA, CDR2 YSYEKL. This CDR3 spans 14 amino acids. The CDR3 bases are TGCGCCAGCAGCCCCCAGGACCTCGAGCAAGAGCAGTACTTC. This codes for CASSPQDLEQEQYF.

The CDR3 region has the DNA TGCAGCGTTGATGGGGGACAGGGTACTGAAGCTTTCTTT. This codes for CSVDGGQGTEAFF. The V call is TRBV29-1, the J call TRBJ1-1, with TRBD1 matching 9 bases. V lost 3 bases to trimming and J lost 5 bases; unmatched junction nucleotides: 4. Germline CDR1 is SQVTM and CDR2 is ANQGSEA. The CDR3 covers 13 residues.

The CDR3 coding sequence is TGTGCCAGCAGCACCGGATACGAGCAGTACTTC. This gives the protein CASSTGYEQYF. The genes are TRBV6-5 and TRBJ2-7; D unresolved. The CDR3 has 11 residues. The V gene lost 6 bases and the J gene lost 4 bases, with 7 bases spanning the gap. Germline-derived CDR1 and CDR2 are MNHEY and SVGAGI.

V gene TRBV2 combines with J gene TRBJ2-1; 7 bases align to TRBD1. Germline CDR1 and CDR2: SNHLY and FYNNEI. V dropped 8 bases and J dropped 6; count of bases not matched to a gene: 10. The CDR3 contains 14 residues. The CDR3 spells CASPSDRVGNEQFF. The CDR3 DNA reads TGTGCCAGCCCCTCCGACAGGGTTGGCAATGAGCAGTTCTTC.

The chain couples TRBV27 to TRBJ1-2; possible D gene TRBD1, 5 bases. The V end lost 6 bases, the J end lost 5 bases, and 7 bases lay between the germline ends. The CDR3 is 11 residues long. Germline-derived CDR1 and CDR2 are MNHEY and SMNVEV (reference sequence). The CDR3 DNA reads as TGTGCCAGCAGCTCAGGGTATGGCTACACCTTC. Translated, it gives CASSSGYGYTF.

V usage is TRBV5-6 and J usage is TRBJ1-6, with D possibly TRBD1 on 5 matching bases. Germline V CDR1 and CDR2: SGHDT, YYEEEE. This CDR3 spans 14 amino acids. V lost 4 bases to trimming and J lost 7 bases, with 12 bases between them. Here the CDR3 reads CASSTGTENSPLHF. The CDR3 nucleotides read TGTGCCAGCAGCACCGGGACGGAAAATTCACCCCTCCACTTT.

This clone occurred once. The V gene is TRBV7-9, the J gene TRBJ1-1; no clear D gene. The CDR3 consists of 10 residues. Germline V gives CDR1 SEHNR, CDR2 FQNEAQ (reference sequence). The V gene lost 3 bases and the J gene lost 5 bases, with 1 base spanning the gap. CDR3 coding DNA: TGTGCCAGCAGCTTGACTGAAGCTTTCTTT. Translated: CASSLTEAFF.

The V and J genes are TRBV7-9 and TRBJ1-2; TRBD1 matches at 7 bases. The CDR3 runs 16 residues. The germline V gene has CDR1 SEHNR and CDR2 FQNEAQ (reference sequence). V shed 8 bases and J 8 bases; nucleotides not matched to a gene: 20. The CDR3 loop reads CASDPHDGARGFGYTF. CDR3 nucleotides: TGTGCCAGCGACCCCCACGACGGGGCCAGGGGGTTCGGCTACACCTTC.

The J gene is TRBJ1-1, the V gene TRBV19; D is possibly TRBD1 (5 bases). V was trimmed by 3 bases and J by 0 bases, leaving 8 bases between them. The V gene's germline CDR1 is LNHDA and CDR2 SQIVND (reference sequence). This CDR3 has 14 amino acids. The CDR3 is CASSIDSMNTEAFF. In DNA, the CDR3 is TGTGCCAGTAGTATTGACAGCATGAACACTGAAGCTTTCTTT. The variable domain in full, with the rest retrieved from reference TRBV19 and TRBJ1-1, is DGGITQSPKYLFRKEGQNVTLSCEQNLNHDAMYWYRQDPGQGLRLIYYSQIVNDFQKGDIAEGYSVSREKKESFPLTVTSAQKNPTAFYLCASSIDSMNTEAFFGQGTRLTVV.

The V and J genes are TRBV29-1 and TRBJ1-2; D uncertain. CDR3 length: 11 residues. V lost 2 bases and J 5 bases, leaving 6 bases between the germline ends. Germline assignment: CDR1 SQVTM and CDR2 ANQGSEA. CDR3 protein: CSVERAYGYTF. CDR3 bases: TGCAGCGTTGAAAGGGCGTATGGCTACACCTTC.

The gene calls are TRBV9 and TRBJ1-1, with D perhaps matching TRBD1 (6 bases). CDR3 length: 13 residues. Deletions cut 3 bases from V and 2 bases from J, with 8 bases between. CDR1 is SGDLS and CDR2 is YYNGEE in the germline V gene. CDR3 sequence (DNA): TGTGCCAGCAGCGGACAGGAAAACACTGAAGCTTTCTTT. Encoded protein: CASSGQENTEAFF.

This chain joins TRBV27 and TRBJ2-2, with 7 nucleotides matching TRBD1. Germline values: CDR1 MNHEY, CDR2 SMNVEV (reference sequence). The J segment lost 0 bases and the V segment lost 7 bases, leaving 8 bases of the junction unmatched. This CDR3 is 16 amino acids long. The CDR3 nucleotides are TGTGCCAGCACCCTCCCCGGGACAGCGAACACCGGGGAGCTGTTTTTT. It yields the protein CASTLPGTANTGELFF.

The gene calls are TRBV10-1 and TRBJ2-3; D not certain. V dropped 5 bases and J dropped 2 bases, with 11 bases sitting between them. The CDR3 has 14 amino acids. The V gene's germline CDR1 is WNHNN and CDR2 SYGVQD (reference sequence). The CDR3 is CASSRDSSTDTQYF. Written as DNA, the CDR3 is TGCGCCAGCAGTAGAGACTCCTCCACAGATACGCAGTATTTT.

In the case of this clone: The same CDR3 can be traced to other DNA sequences in this sample. The gene calls are TRBV15 and TRBJ2-7; 8 bases are a match to TRBD1. Germline CDR1 reads LNHNV; CDR2 reads YYDKDF (reference sequence). J gave up 2 bases and V 0 bases, and 3 bases lay outside the gene matches. This CDR3 has 15 residues. The CDR3 sequence is CATSREGTGPYEQYF. The CDR3 DNA reads as TGTGCCACCAGCAGAGAAGGGACAGGCCCCTACGAGCAGTACTTC.

In nucleotides, the CDR3 is TGTGCCAGCAGTTTAAGTAGGGGAGGAACCTACGAGCAGTACTTC. Translation: CASSLSRGGTYEQYF. The chain joins TRBV27 to TRBJ2-7, with D perhaps matching TRBD2 (6 bases). CDR3 length: 15 amino acids. V gave up 2 bases and J gave up 2 bases, with 13 bases separating them. CDR1 and CDR2 from the germline V gene are MNHEY and SMNVEV (reference sequence).

The chain uses TRBV4-3 and TRBJ2-5; TRBD2 matches 7 bases. The junction had 11 bases not matched to a gene; V was cut back by 5 bases and J by 2 bases. Looked up from germline, CDR1 is LGHNA and CDR2 is YSLEER. The CDR3 extends over 16 amino acids. The CDR3 reads CASSFTGTTYQETQYF. CDR3 nucleotides: TGCGCCAGCAGCTTTACCGGGACTACATATCAAGAGACCCAGTACTTC.

This chain connects TRBV2 to TRBJ2-3, with D possibly matching TRBD1 (5 bases). V lost 9 bases and J 2 bases, leaving 18 bases between the germline ends. The germline V gene has CDR1 SNHLY and CDR2 FYNNEI. The CDR3 sequence is 15 residues long. DNA of the CDR3: TGTGCCAGTACCCCCCCGACAGACATCACAGATACGCAGTATTTT. Its protein product is CASTPPTDITDTQYF. Looking up the rest from reference TRBV2 and TRBJ2-3 gives the full variable domain: EPEVTQTPSHQVTQMGQEVILRCVPISNHLYFYWYRQILGQKVEFLVSFYNNEISEKSEIFDDQFSVERPDGSNFTLKIRSTKLEDSAMYFCASTPPTDITDTQYFGPGTRLTVL.

This rearrangement joins TRBV11-3 to TRBJ2-2, with unresolved D. Germline CDR1 SGHNT, CDR2 YENEEA. V lost 1 base to trimming and J lost 4 bases, with 1 base between them. CDR3 length: 12 residues. CDR3 protein: CASSLATGELFF. DNA of the CDR3: TGTGCCAGCAGCTTAGCCACCGGGGAGCTGTTTTTT.

CDR3 sequence reads: CASSSRDRANTEAFF. Written as DNA, the CDR3 is TGTGCCAGTAGTTCCCGGGACAGAGCTAACACTGAAGCTTTCTTT. The chain joins TRBV19 to TRBJ1-1, with 7 nucleotides matching TRBD1. J was trimmed by 2 bases and V by 5 bases; bases with no gene match: 8. Per germline, CDR1 LNHDA and CDR2 SQIVND (reference sequence). The CDR3 is 15 amino acids.

The chain has TRBV6-5 and TRBJ2-1; 8 nucleotides agree with TRBD1. This CDR3 is 15 amino acids long. V dropped 6 bases and J dropped 3; count of bases not matched to a gene: 7. Germline V gives CDR1 MNHEY, CDR2 SVGAGI. The CDR3 nucleotides are TGTGCCAGCAGCTTGGGACAGGAAGGCTACAATGAGCAGTTCTTC. Encoded protein: CASSLGQEGYNEQFF.

The chain links TRBV5-4 to TRBJ2-7, with unresolved D. The length of the CDR3 is 13 residues. Germline V CDR1 and CDR2: SGHNT, YYREEE (reference sequence). Trimming removed 2 bases at V and 0 bases at J, with 6 bases between. CDR3 in DNA: TGTGCCAGCAGCTTTCACATCTCCTACGAGCAGTACTTC. Amino acids: CASSFHISYEQYF.

The chain recombines TRBV7-9 with TRBJ2-2; D remains ambiguous. V was trimmed by 7 bases and J by 7 bases, leaving 16 bases between them. Germline-derived CDR1 and CDR2 are SEHNR and FQNEAQ (reference sequence). The CDR3 is 14 amino acids. The CDR3 reads CASKPALEIGELFF. In nucleotides, the CDR3 is TGTGCCAGCAAACCCGCCCTAGAAATCGGGGAGCTGTTTTTT.

This chain uses TRBV11-2 with TRBJ2-1, with D maybe TRBD1 (6 bases). CDR3 size: 12 residues. V shed 8 bases and J shed 6 bases, with 11 bases lying between them. Germline values: CDR1 SGHAT, CDR2 FQNNGV. CDR3 residues: CASDQGSNEQFF. The CDR3 coding sequence is TGTGCCAGCGATCAGGGGAGCAATGAGCAGTTCTTC.

The chain is built from TRBV13 and TRBJ2-7, with D tentatively TRBD1 (6 bases). The CDR3 is 14 residues long. Trimming removed 2 bases at V and 2 bases at J, with 10 bases between. Germline CDR1 reads PRHDT; CDR2 reads FYEKMQ (reference sequence). The CDR3 nucleotides read TGTGCCAGCAGCTTACAGGGGCTAACCTACGAGCAGTACTTC. This encodes CASSLQGLTYEQYF.

The sample holds one count of this clone. V and J are TRBV5-6 and TRBJ1-1; D gene uncertain. Germline V lookup: CDR1 SGHDT, CDR2 YYEEEE. Between the trimmed V and J ends, which lost 1 base and 1 base, there was a span of 8 bases. CDR3 length equals 14 residues. Here the CDR3 reads CASSLWQTNTEAFF. The CDR3 DNA sequence: TGTGCCAGCAGCTTGTGGCAGACGAACACTGAAGCTTTCTTT.

CDR3 nucleotides: TGCGCCAGCAGCCAAGAGGGCTCTAGCACAGATACGCAGTATTTT. Protein: CASSQEGSSTDTQYF. This chain uses TRBV4-1 with TRBJ2-3; no reliable D call. The V gene's germline CDR1 is MGHRA and CDR2 YSYEKL. The V and J ends lost 0 bases and 0 bases respectively, with 7 bases between them. This CDR3 comprises 15 residues.

The chain recombines TRBV12-2 with TRBJ2-5; TRBD2, the table's D call, lacks a check against the DNA. TRBV12-2 is deemed a pseudogene. This CDR3 spans 12 amino acids. Here the CDR3 reads CASLPLLETQYF. The CDR3 coding sequence is TGTGCAAGTCTCCCTCTTCTGGAGACCCAGTACTTC.

CDR3 sequence (DNA): TGTGCCAGCAACCTAGCCGGACAGCCTGTTAACTATGGCTACACCTTC. It translates to CASNLAGQPVNYGYTF. The chain is built from TRBV7-9 and TRBJ1-2; possible D gene TRBD1, 6 bases. The CDR3 spans 16 residues. V lost 7 bases and J 1 base, leaving 19 bases between the germline ends. Germline CDR1 SEHNR, CDR2 FQNEAQ (reference sequence).